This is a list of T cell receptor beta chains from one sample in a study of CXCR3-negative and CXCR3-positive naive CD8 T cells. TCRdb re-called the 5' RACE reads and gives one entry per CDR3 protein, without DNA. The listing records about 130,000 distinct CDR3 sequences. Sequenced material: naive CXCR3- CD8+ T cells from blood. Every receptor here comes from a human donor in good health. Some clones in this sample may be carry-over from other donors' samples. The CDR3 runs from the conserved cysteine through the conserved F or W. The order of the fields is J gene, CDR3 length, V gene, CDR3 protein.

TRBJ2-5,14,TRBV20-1,CRVPADRGRETQYF
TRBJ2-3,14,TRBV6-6,CASSYTAGTDTQYF
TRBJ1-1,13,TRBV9,CASSVRMNTEAFF
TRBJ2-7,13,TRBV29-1,CSVLTETTYEQYF
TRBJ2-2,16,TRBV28,CASSPTGVVNTGELFF
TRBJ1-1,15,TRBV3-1,CASSQVPVMNTEAFF
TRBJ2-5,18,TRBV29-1,CNAPDLGPETGGQETQYF
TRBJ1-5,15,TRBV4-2,CASSQEERDGQPQHF
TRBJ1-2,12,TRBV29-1,CSALTGEGGYTF
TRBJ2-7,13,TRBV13,CASSKDSNYEQYF
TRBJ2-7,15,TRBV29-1,CSVDGLAGGSGEQYF
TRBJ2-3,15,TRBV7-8,CASSFLAVNTDTQYF
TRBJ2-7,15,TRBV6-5,CASSYSKAVSYEQYF
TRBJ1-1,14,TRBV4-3,CASSQVSMNTEAFF
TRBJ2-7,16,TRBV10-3,CAISEGGSSLFYEQYF
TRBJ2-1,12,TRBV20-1,CSARGSGNEQFF
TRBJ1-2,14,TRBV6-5,CASRSGQAGDGYTF
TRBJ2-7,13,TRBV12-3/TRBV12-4,CASSFARFYEQYF
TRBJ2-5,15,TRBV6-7,CASTPVGYCQETQYF
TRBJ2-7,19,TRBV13,CASSSSSGTSGRPIREQYF
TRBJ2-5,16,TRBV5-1,CASSLDPTGVGETQYF